One sample yielded the 19 T cell receptor beta chains listed below, sequenced in a study of graft-versus-host responses after intestinal transplantation (dated by TCRdb to 2020 to 2023). Libraries came from the immunoSEQ multiplex PCR assay. In its TCRdb copy, this immuneACCESS table keeps in-frame sequences only and misses some clones. Where compared with another copy, unresolved V genes explain less than half of these, and the others have no known cause. The sample includes about 54,000 clones, with 75% to 95% observed a single time. The leading ten clones occupy roughly 6% of the sample. The material was PBMCs, obtained roughly 680 days after intestinal transplant. Receptors were obtained from a human patient who received an intestinal transplant, so some T cells may come from the graft donor.

This chain joins TRBV6-5 and TRBJ2-1; possible D gene TRBD2, 6 bases. The V end was cut by 0 bases, the J end by 4 bases, with 7 bases between. The germline V gene has CDR1 MNHEY and CDR2 SVGAGI. The CDR3 spans 14 residues. CDR3 sequence (DNA): TGTGCCAGCAGTTACTCGGCGGGATACAATGAGCAGTTCTTC. This gives the protein CASSYSAGYNEQFF.

The CDR3, as DNA: TGTGCCTGGAGTAGCCCTTGGCAGGGGGCTTACGAGCAGTACTTC. This codes for CAWSSPWQGAYEQYF. V usage is TRBV30 and J usage is TRBJ2-5; 8 nucleotides agree with TRBD1. TRBJ2-7 explains the end of the DNA better; the J call may be wrong. The CDR3 totals 15 residues. Germline V CDR1 and CDR2: GTSNPN, SVGIG (reference sequence).

The J gene is TRBJ1-3, the V gene TRBV5-1, with D possibly matching TRBD1 (5 bases). V shed 3 bases and J shed 3 bases, with 13 bases lying between them. The CDR3 consists of 15 residues. Germline V gene data show CDR1 as SGHRS and CDR2 as YFSETQ. CDR3 DNA sequence: TGCGCCAGCAGCTCCCAGGGACGAGGTGGAAACACCATATATTTT. This encodes CASSSQGRGGNTIYF.

V gene TRBV7-8 combines with J gene TRBJ2-7, with a weak D call TRBD2 (5 bases). The CDR3 spans 15 residues. V was clipped by 1 base and J by 2 bases, with 12 bases between them. CDR1 is SGHVS, CDR2 FQNEAQ, per germline. The CDR3 nucleotides read TGTGCCAGCAGCTTAGGCGGCGGGCCTACCTACGAGCAGTACTTC. Amino acid sequence: CASSLGGGPTYEQYF. The whole variable domain, remainder taken from reference TRBV7-8 and TRBJ2-7, is GAGVSQSPRYKVAKRGQDVALRCDPISGHVSLFWYQQALGQGPEFLTYFQNEAQLDKSGLPSDRFFAERPEGSVSTLKIQRTQQEDSAVYLCASSLGGGPTYEQYFGPGTRLTVT.

This chain uses TRBV7-3 with TRBJ1-2; D unclear. V was trimmed by 5 bases and J by 4 bases, leaving 11 bases between them. The CDR3 totals 13 residues. CDR1 and CDR2 from the germline V gene are SGHTA and FQGTGA. Here the CDR3 reads CASSASGGYGYTF. DNA of the CDR3: TGTGCCAGCAGCGCCTCAGGCGGCTATGGCTACACCTTC. Combining the CDR3 with reference TRBV7-3 and TRBJ1-2 gives the whole variable domain GAGVSQTPSNKVTEKGKYVELRCDPISGHTALYWYRQSLGQGPEFLIYFQGTGAADDSGLPNDRFFAVRPEGSVSTLKIQRTERGDSAVYLCASSASGGYGYTFGSGTRLTVV.

The V gene is TRBV7-6, the J gene TRBJ2-3, with 11 bases matching TRBD2. There are 16 residues in the CDR3. After removal of 2 bases from V and 2 bases from J, the junction contained 3 bases not matched to a gene. Germline CDR1 SGHVS, CDR2 FNYEAQ. In nucleotides, the CDR3 is TGTGCCAGCAGCTTAACTAGCGGGGGCATCACAGATACGCAGTATTTT. This sequence encodes CASSLTSGGITDTQYF.

This clone has a single count. J is TRBJ2-1 and V is TRBV18, with D maybe TRBD2 (6 bases). V lost 3 bases and J 8 bases, leaving 14 bases between the germline ends. CDR1 is KGHSH, CDR2 LQKENI, per germline. The CDR3 has 14 residues. CDR3 coding DNA: TGTGCCAGCTCACCCTTGGAGGGTTCCCATGAGCAGTTCTTC. Its protein is CASSPLEGSHEQFF.

The chain couples TRBV25-1 to TRBJ1-1; 8 bases align to TRBD1. CDR3 length: 15 residues. CDR1 is MGHDK and CDR2 is SYGVNS in the germline V gene. Germline trimming cut 6 bases from V and 1 base from J; bases unmatched to any gene: 7. CDR3 in amino acids: CASRSPGGWNTEAFF. The CDR3 coding sequence is TGTGCCAGCAGAAGTCCAGGGGGCTGGAACACTGAAGCTTTCTTT. The complete variable domain, with remaining parts taken from reference TRBV25-1 and TRBJ1-1, reads EADIYQTPRYLVIGTGKKITLECSQTMGHDKMYWYQQDPGMELHLIHYSYGVNSTEKGDLSSESTVSRIRTEHFPLTLESARPSHTSQYLCASRSPGGWNTEAFFGQGTRLTVV.

This chain connects TRBV11-2 to TRBJ1-6; 7 bases align to TRBD1. The germline V gene has CDR1 SGHAT and CDR2 FQNNGV. The CDR3 consists of 15 residues. The junction had 6 bases not matched to a gene; V was cut back by 1 base and J by 9 bases. CDR3 amino acids: CASSLAYRGGSPLHF. In DNA form, the CDR3 reads TGTGCCAGCAGCTTAGCTTACAGGGGTGGTTCACCCCTCCACTTT.

As regards this clone: This CDR3 is missing its conserved last phenylalanine or tryptophan, likely due to a read error. The chain is built from TRBV6-1 and TRBJ1-2, with D uncertain. V dropped 8 bases and J dropped 6 bases, with 13 bases sitting between them. Germline V gives CDR1 MNHNS, CDR2 SASEGT. CDR3 length equals 12 residues. The CDR3 DNA sequence: TGTGCCAGCGTCGGGCAAATTGATGGCTACACCCTC. This codes for CASVGQIDGYTL.

The rearrangement links TRBV19 to TRBJ1-1; TRBD1 is a possible D gene (6 bases). The CDR3 is made up of 14 amino acids. Trimming left V 10 bases short and J 0 bases short, with 15 bases between. The germline V gene encodes CDR1 LNHDA and CDR2 SQIVND (reference sequence). The CDR3 loop is CATGQSPVNTEAFF. CDR3 sequence (DNA): TGTGCCACCGGACAGTCACCTGTGAACACTGAAGCTTTCTTT.

Notes on this clone: At one of its ends the junction is not consistent with the germline gene, which may arise from a read error. This sequence joins TRBV10-3 and TRBJ2-7; 7 bases line up with TRBD1. CDR3 length equals 15 residues. Germline-derived CDR1 and CDR2 are ENHRY and SYGVKD. This CDR3 is CASSLSDRVLYEQYF. The CDR3 nucleotides are TGTGCCAGCAGTTTGTCCGACAGGGTGCTCTACGAGCAGTACTTC.

The chain recombines TRBV5-1 with TRBJ2-3; 11 bases are a match to TRBD2. V lost 4 bases and J lost 1; bases outside the gene matches: 8. The CDR3 is made up of 17 amino acids. The germline gives CDR1 SGHRS, CDR2 YFSETQ. The CDR3 is CASSLPGTSGRTDTQYF. The CDR3 DNA is TGCGCCAGCAGCCTACCAGGGACTAGCGGACGCACAGATACGCAGTATTTT.

V usage is TRBV5-1 and J usage is TRBJ2-3; D is possibly TRBD1 or TRBD2 (6 bases each). V lost 6 bases and J lost 5, with 16 bases in between. The germline V gene has CDR1 SGHRS and CDR2 YFSETQ. The CDR3 contains 14 residues. The DNA for the CDR3 is TGCGCCAGCAACAAGGGGGGAGAAGGAGATACGCAGTATTTT. This codes for CASNKGGEGDTQYF.

This clone came up once. V usage is TRBV4-3 and J usage is TRBJ1-4; D uncertain. CDR3 length: 11 amino acids. Per germline, CDR1 LGHNA and CDR2 YSLEER. V was clipped by 4 bases and J by 8 bases, with 5 bases between them. The CDR3 sequence is CASSRGEKLFF. CDR3 in DNA: TGCGCCAGCAGCCGGGGAGAAAAACTGTTTTTT.

J is TRBJ1-1 and V is TRBV7-9, with D unclear. Trimming pared 5 bases from V and 3 bases from J, leaving 13 bases between. The CDR3 extends over 14 amino acids. The germline gives CDR1 SEHNR, CDR2 FQNEAQ (reference sequence). The DNA of the CDR3 is TGTGCCAGCAGCCGCAAGGGCGGATACACTGAAGCTTTCTTT. Translation gives CASSRKGGYTEAFF.

J is TRBJ2-7 and V is TRBV20-1; a weak D match, TRBD2 (5 bases). The CDR3 totals 11 residues. Trimming removed 2 bases at V and 5 bases at J, with 7 bases between. Germline V lookup: CDR1 DFQATT, CDR2 SNEGSKA (reference sequence). CDR3 amino acids: CSARRGNEQYF. CDR3 coding DNA: TGCAGTGCTAGACGGGGAAACGAGCAGTACTTC.

The V and J genes are TRBV4-1 and TRBJ1-6; D ambiguous. Germline assignment: CDR1 MGHRA and CDR2 YSYEKL. V lost 2 bases, J lost 3 bases, and 11 bases lay in between. The CDR3 is made up of 16 amino acids. DNA of the CDR3: TGCGCCAGCAGCCAAAGTATGGACGGCTATAATTCACCCCTCCACTTT. Translation: CASSQSMDGYNSPLHF.

The chain uses TRBV10-3 and TRBJ1-1, with D perhaps matching TRBD1 (6 bases). The V end was cut by 10 bases, the J end by 1 base, with 10 bases between. In germline, CDR1 is ENHRY, CDR2 SYGVKD. The CDR3 is made up of 12 amino acids. CDR3 nucleotides: TGTGCCACGGGGGGCAAGAACACTGAAGCTTTCTTT. This sequence encodes CATGGKNTEAFF.